Listed here are 8 T cell receptor beta chains from one sample, sequenced in a study of T cell responses to AZD1222 COVID-19 vaccine. Here immunoSEQ multiplex PCR was the method, and the copy in TCRdb shows in-frame clones only, minus some. The data contain about 160,000 clones, 75% to 95% of them singletons. Sequenced material: peripheral blood, taken 28 days after the second AZD1222 dose. These receptors all come from an adult who received the AZD1222 COVID-19 vaccine.

The chain uses TRBV6-5 and TRBJ1-3; maybe TRBD1 (5 bases). The germline CDR1 and CDR2 sequences are MNHEY and SVGAGI. Trimming took off 5 bases at V and 0 bases at J, with 11 bases between the two ends. This CDR3 contains 15 residues. The CDR3 loop is CASSLREGSGNTIYF. CDR3 bases: TGTGCCAGCAGTCTCAGGGAAGGCTCTGGAAACACCATATATTTT.

This chain uses TRBV7-9 with TRBJ1-2; D not certain. Deletions cut 1 base from V and 8 bases from J, with 14 bases between. Germline values: CDR1 SEHNR, CDR2 FQNEAQ (reference sequence). This CDR3 comprises 14 residues. CDR3 residues: CASSLVDPHRGYTF. The CDR3 DNA is TGTGCCAGCAGCTTAGTGGACCCTCATCGGGGCTACACCTTC.

V and J are TRBV5-6 and TRBJ1-2; D is undetermined. This CDR3 is built from 14 residues. The germline gives CDR1 SGHDT, CDR2 YYEEEE. Trimming stripped 10 bases from V and 3 bases from J, with 19 bases between. The CDR3 loop is CASSSGRSYYGYTF. In DNA form, the CDR3 reads TGTGCCTCTTCAAGTGGCAGGTCATACTATGGCTACACCTTC.

J is TRBJ2-2 and V is TRBV5-4, with TRBD2 as a possible D gene (5 bases). The germline CDR1 and CDR2 sequences are SGHNT and YYREEE (reference sequence). V shed 5 bases and J shed 1 base, with 9 bases lying between them. The CDR3 length is 14 residues. CDR3 coding DNA: TGTGCCAGCAGTTTTAGCGAGAACACCGGGGAGCTGTTTTTT. Residues: CASSFSENTGELFF.

This CDR3 is CASSSGGQLTGGYTF. The CDR3, as DNA: TGTGCCAGCAGCTCGGGGGGGCAGTTAACTGGTGGCTACACCTTC. V usage is TRBV7-8 and J usage is TRBJ1-2; perhaps TRBD1 as D (6 bases). V was shortened by 4 bases and J by 7 bases, with 19 bases between the two germline ends. CDR1 is SGHVS and CDR2 is FQNEAQ in the germline V gene. The CDR3 covers 15 residues.

The chain has TRBV7-2 and TRBJ2-1; D remains unclear. Trimming took 2 bases from V and 11 from J, leaving 13 bases between them. The CDR3 contains 13 residues. Germline values: CDR1 SGHTA, CDR2 FQGNSA. In DNA form, the CDR3 reads TGTGCCAGCAGCTTAAACATCCCCGAAAAGCAGTTCTTC. This translates into CASSLNIPEKQFF.

The chain couples TRBV14 to TRBJ2-1; the match to TRBD1 covers 8 bases. The trim removed 4 bases at V and 7 bases at J, leaving 6 bases unmatched. The CDR3 is 14 amino acids. In germline, CDR1 is SGHDN, CDR2 FVKESK. The CDR3 here is CASSLRDRRNEQFF. CDR3 bases: TGTGCCAGCAGCCTCAGGGACAGGAGGAATGAGCAGTTCTTC.

The chain has TRBV5-4 and TRBJ2-5; TRBD2 aligns across 7 bases. Germline V lookup: CDR1 SGHNT, CDR2 YYREEE (reference sequence). The CDR3 spans 15 residues. The ends lost 3 bases at V and 5 bases at J; junction bases unmatched: 10. CDR3 nucleotide sequence: TGTGCCAGCAGCTCCGACGGGGCGGGAGTGGAGACCCAGTACTTC. Residues: CASSSDGAGVETQYF.